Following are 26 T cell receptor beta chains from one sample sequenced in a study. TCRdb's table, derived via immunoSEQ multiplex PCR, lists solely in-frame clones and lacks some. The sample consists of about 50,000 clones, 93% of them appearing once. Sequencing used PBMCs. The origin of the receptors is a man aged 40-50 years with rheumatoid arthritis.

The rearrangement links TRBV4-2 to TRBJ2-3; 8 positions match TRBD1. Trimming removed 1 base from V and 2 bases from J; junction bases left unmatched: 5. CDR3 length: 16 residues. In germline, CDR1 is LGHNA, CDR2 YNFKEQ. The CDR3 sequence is CASSQGGTGLTDTQYF. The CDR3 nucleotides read TGTGCCAGCAGCCAAGGGGGGACAGGACTCACAGATACGCAGTATTTT.

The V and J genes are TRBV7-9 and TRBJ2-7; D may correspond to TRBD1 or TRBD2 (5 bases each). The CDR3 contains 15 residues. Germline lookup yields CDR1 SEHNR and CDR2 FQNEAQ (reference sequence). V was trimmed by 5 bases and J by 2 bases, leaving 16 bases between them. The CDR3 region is CASSTARDPAYEQYF. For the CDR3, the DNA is TGTGCCAGCAGCACGGCCCGGGACCCAGCCTACGAGCAGTACTTC.

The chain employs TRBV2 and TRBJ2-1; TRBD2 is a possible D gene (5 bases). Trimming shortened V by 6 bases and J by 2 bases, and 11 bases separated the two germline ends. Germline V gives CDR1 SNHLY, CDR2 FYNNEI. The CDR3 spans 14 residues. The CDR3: CASRPGYPYNEQFF. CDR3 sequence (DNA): TGTGCCAGCAGGCCGGGGTACCCCTACAATGAGCAGTTCTTC.

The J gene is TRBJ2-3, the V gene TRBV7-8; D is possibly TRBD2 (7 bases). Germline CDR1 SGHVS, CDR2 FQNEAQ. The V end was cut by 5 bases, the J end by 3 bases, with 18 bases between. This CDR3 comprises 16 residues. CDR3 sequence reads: CASSQSRGARTDTQYF. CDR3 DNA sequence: TGTGCCAGCAGCCAGAGTCGGGGGGCTCGGACAGATACGCAGTATTTT. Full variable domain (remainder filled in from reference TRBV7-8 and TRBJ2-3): GAGVSQSPRYKVAKRGQDVALRCDPISGHVSLFWYQQALGQGPEFLTYFQNEAQLDKSGLPSDRFFAERPEGSVSTLKIQRTQQEDSAVYLCASSQSRGARTDTQYFGPGTRLTVL.

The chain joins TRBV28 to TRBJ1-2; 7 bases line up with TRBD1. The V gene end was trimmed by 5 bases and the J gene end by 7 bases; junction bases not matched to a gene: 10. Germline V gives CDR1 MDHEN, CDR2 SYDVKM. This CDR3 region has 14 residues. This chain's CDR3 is CASSNDRAVGGYTF. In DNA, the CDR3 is TGTGCCAGCAGTAACGACAGGGCGGTGGGTGGCTACACCTTC.

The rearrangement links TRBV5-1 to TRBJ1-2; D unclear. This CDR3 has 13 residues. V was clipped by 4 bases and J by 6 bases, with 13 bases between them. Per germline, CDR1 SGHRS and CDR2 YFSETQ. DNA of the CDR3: TGCGCCAGCAGCGTGGAGGGCTTGGATGGCTACACCTTC. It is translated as CASSVEGLDGYTF. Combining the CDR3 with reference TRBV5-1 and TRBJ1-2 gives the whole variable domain KAGVTQTPRYLIKTRGQQVTLSCSPISGHRSVSWYQQTPGQGLQFLFEYFSETQRNKGNFPGRFSGRQFSNSRSEMNVSTLELGDSALYLCASSVEGLDGYTFGSGTRLTVV.

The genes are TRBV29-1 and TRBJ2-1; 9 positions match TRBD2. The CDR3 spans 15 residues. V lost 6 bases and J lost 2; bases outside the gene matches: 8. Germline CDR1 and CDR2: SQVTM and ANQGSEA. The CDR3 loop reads CSVEPTSGTYNEQFF. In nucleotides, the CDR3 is TGCAGCGTAGAACCGACTAGCGGAACCTACAATGAGCAGTTCTTC.

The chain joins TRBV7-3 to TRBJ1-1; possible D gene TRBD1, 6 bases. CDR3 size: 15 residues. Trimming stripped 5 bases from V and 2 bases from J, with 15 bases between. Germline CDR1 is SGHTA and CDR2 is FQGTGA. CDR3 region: CASSPNRALNTEAFF. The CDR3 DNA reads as TGTGCCAGCAGCCCCAACAGGGCACTAAACACTGAAGCTTTCTTT.

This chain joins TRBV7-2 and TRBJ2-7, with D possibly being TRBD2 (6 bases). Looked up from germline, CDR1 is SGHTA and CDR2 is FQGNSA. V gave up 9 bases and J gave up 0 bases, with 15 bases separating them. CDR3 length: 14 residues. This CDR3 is CASLRGRSSYEQYF. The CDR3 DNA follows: TGTGCCAGTCTAAGAGGGAGGTCCTCCTACGAGCAGTACTTC.

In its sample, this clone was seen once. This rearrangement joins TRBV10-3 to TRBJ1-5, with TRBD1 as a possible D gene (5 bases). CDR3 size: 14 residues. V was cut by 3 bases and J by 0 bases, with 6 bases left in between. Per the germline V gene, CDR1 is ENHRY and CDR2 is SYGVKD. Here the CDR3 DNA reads TGTGCCATCAGTGACAGGGCTAGCAATCAGCCCCAGCATTTT. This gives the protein CAISDRASNQPQHF.

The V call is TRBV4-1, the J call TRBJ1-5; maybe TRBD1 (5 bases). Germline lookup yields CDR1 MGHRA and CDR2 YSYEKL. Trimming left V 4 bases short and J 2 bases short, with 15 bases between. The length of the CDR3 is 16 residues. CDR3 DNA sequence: TGCGCCAGCAGCCGTGGGACCCCATATGGCAATCAGCCCCAGCATTTT. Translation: CASSRGTPYGNQPQHF.

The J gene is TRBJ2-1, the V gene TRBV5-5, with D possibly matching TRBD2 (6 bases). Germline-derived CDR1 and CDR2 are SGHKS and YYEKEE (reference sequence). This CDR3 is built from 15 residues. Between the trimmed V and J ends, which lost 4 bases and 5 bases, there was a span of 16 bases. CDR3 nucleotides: TGTGCCAGCAGCCTGGGGGGTTTGCGCCACAATGAGCAGTTCTTC. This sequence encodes CASSLGGLRHNEQFF. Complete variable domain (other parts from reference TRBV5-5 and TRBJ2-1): DAGVTQSPTHLIKTRGQQVTLRCSPISGHKSVSWYQQVLGQGPQFIFQYYEKEERGRGNFPDRFSARQFPNYSSELNVNALLLGDSALYLCASSLGGLRHNEQFFGPGTRLTVL.

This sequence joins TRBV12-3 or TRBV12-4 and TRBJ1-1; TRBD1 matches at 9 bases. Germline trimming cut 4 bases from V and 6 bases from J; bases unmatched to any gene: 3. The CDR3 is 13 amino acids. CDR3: CASSWTGDAEAFF. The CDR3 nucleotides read TGTGCCAGCAGTTGGACAGGGGACGCTGAAGCTTTCTTT.

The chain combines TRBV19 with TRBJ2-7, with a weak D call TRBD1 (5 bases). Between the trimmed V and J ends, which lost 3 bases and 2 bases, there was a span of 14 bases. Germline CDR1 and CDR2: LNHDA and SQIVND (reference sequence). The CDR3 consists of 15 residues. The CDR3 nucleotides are TGTGCCAGTAGTATCCTCGGCAGGGCCCCCTACGAGCAGTACTTC. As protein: CASSILGRAPYEQYF.

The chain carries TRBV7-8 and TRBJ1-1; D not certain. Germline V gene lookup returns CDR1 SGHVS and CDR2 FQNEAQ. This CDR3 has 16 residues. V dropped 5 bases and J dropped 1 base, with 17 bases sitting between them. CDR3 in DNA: TGTGCCAGCAGCCGAGAGGGTCCGGCACCGAACACTGAAGCTTTCTTT. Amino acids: CASSREGPAPNTEAFF.

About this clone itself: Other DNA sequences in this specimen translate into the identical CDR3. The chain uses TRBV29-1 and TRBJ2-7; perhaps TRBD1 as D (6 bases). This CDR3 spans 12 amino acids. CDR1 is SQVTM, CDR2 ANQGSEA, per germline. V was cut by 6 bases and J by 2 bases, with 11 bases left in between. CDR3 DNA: TGCAGCGTGAGGCAGGGGACCTACGAGCAGTACTTC. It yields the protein CSVRQGTYEQYF.

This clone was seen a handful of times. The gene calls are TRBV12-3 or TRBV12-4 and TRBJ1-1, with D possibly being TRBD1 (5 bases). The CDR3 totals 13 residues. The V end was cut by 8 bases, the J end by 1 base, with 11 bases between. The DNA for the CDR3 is TGTGCCAGCCACACAGGCTGGAACACTGAAGCTTTCTTT. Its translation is CASHTGWNTEAFF.

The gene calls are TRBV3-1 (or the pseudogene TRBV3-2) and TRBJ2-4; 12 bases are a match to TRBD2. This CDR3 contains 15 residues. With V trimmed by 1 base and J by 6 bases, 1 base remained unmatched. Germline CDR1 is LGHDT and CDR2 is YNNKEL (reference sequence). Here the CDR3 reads CASSQGLAGVNIQYF. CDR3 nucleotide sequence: TGTGCCAGCAGCCAAGGACTAGCGGGAGTAAACATTCAGTACTTC.

The CDR3: CASRPGTAANYGYTF. CDR3 bases: TGTGCCAGCAGACCCGGGACAGCTGCTAACTATGGCTACACCTTC. This rearrangement joins TRBV6-5 to TRBJ1-2; 7 bases are a match to TRBD1. Germline values: CDR1 MNHEY, CDR2 SVGAGI. Trimming cost V 6 bases and J 0 bases; bases outside gene matches: 7. The CDR3 has 15 amino acids.

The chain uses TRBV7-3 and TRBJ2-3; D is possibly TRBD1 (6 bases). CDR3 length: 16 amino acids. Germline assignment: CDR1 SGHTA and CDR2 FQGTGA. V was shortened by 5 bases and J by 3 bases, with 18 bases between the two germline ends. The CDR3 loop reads CASSLVQGPITDTQYF. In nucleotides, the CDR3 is TGTGCCAGCAGCCTGGTACAGGGACCGATAACAGATACGCAGTATTTT.

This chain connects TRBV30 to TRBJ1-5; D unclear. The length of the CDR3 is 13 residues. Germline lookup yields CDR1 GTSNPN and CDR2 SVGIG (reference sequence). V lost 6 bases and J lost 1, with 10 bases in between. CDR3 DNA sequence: TGTGCCTGTCCTGCCTGCAGCAATCAGCCCCAGCATTTT. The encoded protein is CACPACSNQPQHF.

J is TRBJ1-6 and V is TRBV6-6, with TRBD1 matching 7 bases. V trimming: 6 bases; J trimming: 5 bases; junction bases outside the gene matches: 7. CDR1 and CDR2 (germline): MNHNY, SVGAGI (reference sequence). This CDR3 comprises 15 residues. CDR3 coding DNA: TGTGCCAGCAGGGCCGGGACAGTTAATAATTCACCCCTCCACTTT. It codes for CASRAGTVNNSPLHF.

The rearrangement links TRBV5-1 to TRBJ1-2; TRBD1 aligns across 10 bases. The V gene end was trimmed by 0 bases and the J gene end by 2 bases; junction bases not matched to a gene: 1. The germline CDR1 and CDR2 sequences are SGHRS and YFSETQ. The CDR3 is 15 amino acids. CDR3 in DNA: TGCGCCAGCAGCTTGGAGACAGGGGGCAACTATGGCTACACCTTC. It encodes CASSLETGGNYGYTF.

CDR3 residues: CAISGPGEPYEQYF. In nucleotides, the CDR3 is TGTGCCATCAGTGGGCCCGGGGAACCCTACGAGCAGTACTTC. The chain employs TRBV10-3 and TRBJ2-7; perhaps TRBD2 as D (5 bases). Between the trimmed V and J ends, which lost 4 bases and 2 bases, there was a span of 12 bases. Germline V gene data show CDR1 as ENHRY and CDR2 as SYGVKD. This CDR3 is 14 amino acids long.

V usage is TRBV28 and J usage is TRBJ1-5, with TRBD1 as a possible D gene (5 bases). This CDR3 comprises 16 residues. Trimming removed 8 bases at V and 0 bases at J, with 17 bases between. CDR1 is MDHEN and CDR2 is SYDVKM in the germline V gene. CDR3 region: CASHKGRGISNQPQHF. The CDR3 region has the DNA TGTGCCAGCCACAAGGGGAGAGGGATTAGCAATCAGCCCCAGCATTTT.

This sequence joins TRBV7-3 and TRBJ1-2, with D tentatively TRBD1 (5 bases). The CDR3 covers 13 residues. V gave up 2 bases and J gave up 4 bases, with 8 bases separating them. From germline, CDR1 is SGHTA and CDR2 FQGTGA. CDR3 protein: CASSLGRGYGYTF. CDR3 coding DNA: TGTGCCAGCAGCTTAGGTAGGGGCTATGGCTACACCTTC.